The 32 T cell receptor beta chains reported below all come from one sample, sequenced in a study of blood T cells in healthy people across ages. Primers used in a second PCR of about 7 to 12 cycles were a sample-barcoded 5' primer and a J-beta primer mix. TCRdb called the 5' RACE reads again in MiXCR, with one record for every CDR3 protein. The sample yields some 700,000 distinct CDR3 sequences, around a fifth seen once. Source material: blood. Receptors originate from a man in his 70s in good health.

The chain carries TRBV30 and TRBJ1-4; TRBD1 agrees at 7 bases. J gave up 8 bases and V 3 bases, and 3 bases lay outside the gene matches. Germline CDR1 GTSNPN, CDR2 SVGIG (reference sequence). CDR3 size: 12 residues. CDR3 sequence reads: CAWSGQEEKLFF. CDR3 nucleotides: TGTGCCTGGAGCGGACAGGAGGAAAAACTGTTTTTT.

The rearrangement links TRBV9 to TRBJ2-4; D perhaps matches TRBD1 (5 bases). The CDR3 consists of 17 residues. Germline CDR1 is SGDLS and CDR2 is YYNGEE. V was trimmed by 0 bases and J by 0 bases, leaving 13 bases between them. DNA for the CDR3: TGTGCCAGCAGCGTAGGGGTTCAGGGAATAGCCAAAAACATTCAGTACTTC. Its protein product is CASSVGVQGIAKNIQYF.

This clonotype came up a few times. The chain couples TRBV19 to TRBJ1-4; D remains ambiguous. Between the trimmed V and J ends, which lost 4 bases and 0 bases, there was a span of 6 bases. In germline, CDR1 is LNHDA, CDR2 SQIVND (reference sequence). The CDR3 extends over 14 amino acids. The CDR3 sequence: CASSTHATNEKLFF. The CDR3 DNA reads TGTGCCAGTAGTACACACGCAACTAATGAAAAACTGTTTTTT.

This clonotype was recorded a few times. This chain uses TRBV2 with TRBJ1-6, with 9 nucleotides matching TRBD1. This CDR3 has 15 residues. The V gene end was trimmed by 7 bases and the J gene end by 7 bases; junction bases not matched to a gene: 8. CDR1 and CDR2 (germline): SNHLY, FYNNEI. CDR3 coding DNA: TGTGCCAGCAACCCAACAGGGGGCAGGAATTCACCCCTCCACTTT. It encodes CASNPTGGRNSPLHF.

This clonotype was detected ten times or more. The chain has TRBV5-1 and TRBJ2-1; tentatively, D is TRBD2 (6 bases). Germline assignment: CDR1 SGHRS and CDR2 YFSETQ. V dropped 4 bases and J dropped 0 bases, with 17 bases sitting between them. The CDR3 is 17 amino acids. The CDR3 spells CASSRTGTGSSYNEQFF. In DNA form, the CDR3 reads TGCGCCAGCAGCCGTACCGGGACTGGAAGCTCCTACAATGAGCAGTTCTTC.

The CDR3 sequence: CASSLLSPGGTEAFF. DNA for the CDR3: TGTGCCAGCAGTTTATTAAGCCCTGGGGGAACTGAAGCTTTCTTT. V is TRBV12-3 or TRBV12-4 and J is TRBJ1-1; tentative D call: TRBD1 (5 bases). Trimming removed 2 bases at V and 5 bases at J, with 15 bases between. CDR3 size: 15 residues.

This clonotype occurred a few times. The rearrangement links TRBV3-1 to TRBJ2-1; no definite D call. The closer fit of TRBJ2-7 to the DNA end suggests the J call may be wrong. The CDR3 is 14 residues long. CDR1 and CDR2 from the germline V gene are LGHDT and YNNKEL (reference sequence). Here the CDR3 DNA reads TGTGCCAGCAGCCCGACAACTCCAGGTGGTGAGCAGTACTTC. This gives the protein CASSPTTPGGEQYF.

This clonotype appeared a few times. Mismatch with germline at one junction end may stem from a read error. The V and J genes are TRBV6-1 and TRBJ1-1; D remains unclear. The CDR3 is 13 residues long. Germline CDR1 MNHNS, CDR2 SASEGT. The CDR3 nucleotides are TGTGCCAGCAGTGAACTAGGTAGGACTGGAGCTTTCTTT. The encoded protein is CASSELGRTGAFF.

This clonotype was observed a few times. V is TRBV14 and J is TRBJ1-1; the D gene is possibly TRBD1 (5 bases). Germline loops: CDR1 SGHDN, CDR2 FVKESK. There are 17 residues in the CDR3. Trimming left V 3 bases short and J 1 base short, with 18 bases between. CDR3 DNA sequence: TGTGCCAGCAGCCATTATTGGGGACCCCGGGGGAACACTGAAGCTTTCTTT. It codes for CASSHYWGPRGNTEAFF.

This rearrangement joins TRBV25-1 to TRBJ1-5; D is uncertain. The V end was cut by 3 bases, the J end by 4 bases, with 4 bases between. Germline V gene sequence: CDR1 MGHDK, CDR2 SYGVNS. This CDR3 has 12 residues. The CDR3 DNA is TGTGCCAGCAGTGAGGATAATCAGCCCCAGCATTTT. Its translation: CASSEDNQPQHF. Using reference TRBV25-1 and TRBJ1-5 for the parts outside the CDR3, the full variable domain is EADIYQTPRYLVIGTGKKITLECSQTMGHDKMYWYQQDPGMELHLIHYSYGVNSTEKGDLSSESTVSRIRTEHFPLTLESARPSHTSQYLCASSEDNQPQHFGDGTRLSIL.

This clonotype was seen a few times. The gene calls are TRBV6-1 and TRBJ2-2, with 8 positions matching TRBD1. Germline values: CDR1 MNHNS, CDR2 SASEGT. The V gene end was trimmed by 6 bases and the J gene end by 5 bases; junction bases not matched to a gene: 11. CDR3 length equals 16 residues. This CDR3 reads CASRQPRGLSTGELFF. As DNA, the CDR3 is TGTGCCAGCAGGCAACCCAGGGGGCTAAGTACCGGGGAGCTGTTTTTT.

This clonotype was detected a few times. The CDR3 reads CSVALRLALQETQYF. The CDR3 DNA sequence: TGCAGCGTTGCCCTCCGACTAGCTCTCCAAGAGACCCAGTACTTC. The J gene is TRBJ2-5, the V gene TRBV29-1, with TRBD2 matching 7 bases. The CDR3 runs 15 residues. Trimming took 4 bases from V and 1 from J; bases not matched to a gene: 9. Germline V lookup: CDR1 SQVTM, CDR2 ANQGSEA.

This clonotype was counted a few times. CDR3 region: CASSIGAAGANVLTF. The DNA for the CDR3 is TGTGCCAGTAGTATAGGAGCAGCTGGGGCCAACGTCCTGACTTTC. The chain joins TRBV19 to TRBJ2-6; no clear D gene. The CDR3 runs 15 residues. Trimming removed 1 base at V and 2 bases at J, with 6 bases between. The germline gives CDR1 LNHDA, CDR2 SQIVND (reference sequence). The full variable domain, with the rest looked up from reference TRBV19 and TRBJ2-6, is DGGITQSPKYLFRKEGQNVTLSCEQNLNHDAMYWYRQDPGQGLRLIYYSQIVNDFQKGDIAEGYSVSREKKESFPLTVTSAQKNPTAFYLCASSIGAAGANVLTFGAGSRLTVL.

The V call is TRBV12-3 or TRBV12-4, the J call TRBJ1-5; a weak D match, TRBD1 (5 bases). The V gene lost 6 bases and the J gene lost 15 bases, with 21 bases spanning the gap. This CDR3 comprises 13 residues. The chain's CDR3 is CASRPTDSPVLHF. The CDR3 DNA sequence: TGTGCCAGCAGGCCTACTGACAGCCCCGTTTTGCATTTT.

This clonotype has a count of ten or more. This chain links TRBV10-3 with TRBJ2-2; perhaps D is TRBD1 or TRBD2 (6 bases each). CDR1 is ENHRY, CDR2 SYGVKD, per germline. Trimming removed 2 bases at V and 2 bases at J, with 15 bases between. The CDR3 runs 17 residues. For the CDR3, the DNA is TGTGCCATCAGTGAGCCCCTGGGGGGCCGAAACACCGGGGAGCTGTTTTTT. It yields the protein CAISEPLGGRNTGELFF.

This clonotype has just a few counts. V usage is TRBV9 and J usage is TRBJ2-3; tentative D call: TRBD1 (5 bases). Trimming took 3 bases from V and 4 from J, leaving 15 bases between them. Looked up from germline, CDR1 is SGDLS and CDR2 is YYNGEE. CDR3 length: 15 residues. The CDR3 DNA reads TGTGCCAGCAGCGCGTCCAGGGTTGGGGCAGATACGCAGTATTTT. Its translation is CASSASRVGADTQYF.

This clonotype came up a few times. This chain joins TRBV29-1 and TRBJ2-4; 10 nucleotides line up with TRBD2. The CDR3 has 13 amino acids. Germline loops: CDR1 SQVTM, CDR2 ANQGSEA. With V trimmed by 7 bases and J by 8 bases, 8 bases remained unmatched. CDR3 nucleotide sequence: TGCAGCGCCAATCTAGCGGGAGATGACATTCAGTACTTC. This gives the protein CSANLAGDDIQYF.

This clonotype was seen many times. The rearrangement uses TRBV12-3 or TRBV12-4 and TRBJ2-4, with 10 bases fitting TRBD2. J was trimmed by 12 bases and V by 6 bases; bases with no gene match: 11. There are 14 residues in the CDR3. The CDR3 coding sequence is TGTGCCAGCAGCCAGGCCCGGACTAGCGGACCTCAGTACTTC. Translated, it gives CASSQARTSGPQYF.

The chain recombines TRBV7-6 with TRBJ2-3; unclear D gene. The CDR3 is 13 amino acids. Germline-derived CDR1 and CDR2 are SGHVS and FNYEAQ. The V end was cut by 3 bases, the J end by 6 bases, with 10 bases between. The CDR3 region is CASSFQEVDTQYF. CDR3 sequence (DNA): TGTGCCAGCAGCTTCCAAGAGGTTGATACGCAGTATTTT.

This clonotype has just a few counts. V gene TRBV20-1 combines with J gene TRBJ2-1; TRBD2 matches 14 bases. The CDR3 is 18 residues long. The trim removed 0 bases at V and 0 bases at J, leaving 4 bases unmatched. From germline, CDR1 is DFQATT and CDR2 SNEGSKA (reference sequence). The CDR3 is CSARDLGTSGSSYNEQFF. Here the CDR3 DNA reads TGCAGTGCTAGAGATCTAGGGACTAGCGGGAGCTCCTACAATGAGCAGTTCTTC.

The V gene is TRBV6-5, the J gene TRBJ1-6; D is possibly TRBD1 (5 bases). Per the germline V gene, CDR1 is MNHEY and CDR2 is SVGAGI. The CDR3 has 15 residues. V lost 4 bases to trimming and J lost 7 bases, with 14 bases between them. The CDR3 here is CASSFQGVTNSPLHF. The CDR3 nucleotides are TGTGCCAGCAGTTTCCAGGGAGTTACGAATTCACCCCTCCACTTT.

The chain combines TRBV4-3 with TRBJ2-2, with D unresolved. Germline loops: CDR1 LGHNA, CDR2 YSLEER. V dropped 4 bases and J dropped 0 bases, with 9 bases sitting between them. This CDR3 comprises 15 residues. CDR3 residues: CASSPTDTNTGELFF. In DNA form, the CDR3 reads TGCGCCAGCAGCCCGACCGACACGAACACCGGGGAGCTGTTTTTT.

This clonotype was observed a few times. V usage is TRBV29-1 and J usage is TRBJ1-1; D remains ambiguous. V was pared by 0 bases and J by 6 bases, with 8 bases between. Germline CDR1 SQVTM, CDR2 ANQGSEA. The CDR3 is made up of 12 amino acids. CDR3: CSVEEGWAEAFF. The CDR3 DNA is TGCAGCGTTGAAGAAGGGTGGGCTGAAGCTTTCTTT. Based on the CDR3 plus reference TRBV29-1 and TRBJ1-1, the full variable domain is SAVISQKPSRDICQRGTSLTIQCQVDSQVTMMFWYRQQPGQSLTLIATANQGSEATYESGFVIDKFPISRPNLTFSTLTVSNMSPEDSSIYLCSVEEGWAEAFFGQGTRLTVV.

This clonotype was picked up a small number of times. Compared with germline, one end of the junction differs, possibly owing to a read error. The rearrangement links TRBV9 to TRBJ2-2; TRBD2 matches at 9 bases. The germline V gene encodes CDR1 SGDLS and CDR2 YYNGEE. The CDR3 length is 17 residues. CDR3 protein: CASSPGLASTNTGELFF. CDR3 nucleotides: TGTGCCAGCAGCCCAGGACTAGCGTCTACGAACACCGGGGAACTGTTTTTT.

The chain is built from TRBV12-3 or TRBV12-4 and TRBJ2-3, with 7 positions matching TRBD1. V lost 3 bases, J lost 11 bases, and 11 bases stayed unmatched. CDR3 size: 14 residues. The chain's CDR3 is CASSFITGDFRQYF. In nucleotides, the CDR3 is TGTGCCAGCAGTTTTATCACAGGGGATTTTAGGCAGTATTTT.

The chain employs TRBV29-1 and TRBJ1-2; the D gene is possibly TRBD1 (5 bases). The CDR3 loop spans 13 amino acids. The V gene lost 6 bases and the J gene lost 4 bases, with 15 bases spanning the gap. In germline, CDR1 is SQVTM, CDR2 ANQGSEA. CDR3 sequence reads: CSVPGRGVYGYTF. The DNA for the CDR3 is TGCAGCGTCCCTGGTCGGGGGGTCTATGGCTACACCTTC.

This clonotype appeared a few times. The rearrangement joins TRBV19 to TRBJ2-7, with unresolved D. The CDR3 length is 12 residues. Germline V gene lookup returns CDR1 LNHDA and CDR2 SQIVND (reference sequence). V lost 8 bases and J lost 0, with 8 bases in between. The CDR3 here is CASADNSYEQYF. Here the CDR3 DNA reads TGTGCCAGTGCCGACAACTCCTACGAGCAGTACTTC.

V gene TRBV12-3 or TRBV12-4 combines with J gene TRBJ2-1; weak D call: TRBD1 (6 bases). The CDR3 is 14 residues long. Trimming removed 8 bases from V and 4 bases from J, with 15 bases in between. CDR3 nucleotide sequence: TGTGCCAGCCAAATTCAAGGGGGTTACAATGAGCAGTTCTTC. It specifies CASQIQGGYNEQFF.

A few counts support this clonotype. The gene calls are TRBV5-1 and TRBJ2-7; D ambiguous. Germline CDR1 reads SGHRS; CDR2 reads YFSETQ. This CDR3 is 14 amino acids long. Trimming cost V 1 base and J 0 bases, with 8 bases left between them. CDR3 amino acids: CASSLSLFSYEQYF. For the CDR3, the DNA is TGCGCCAGCAGCTTGTCCTTATTCTCCTACGAGCAGTACTTC.

Only a few counts were recorded for this clonotype. V usage is TRBV29-1 and J usage is TRBJ2-3; unclear D gene. In germline, CDR1 is SQVTM, CDR2 ANQGSEA. Trimming took 5 bases from V and 0 from J, leaving 15 bases between them. This CDR3 contains 15 residues. CDR3 amino acids: CSVTPEGFSTDTQYF. The CDR3 DNA follows: TGCAGCGTTACCCCCGAAGGGTTTAGCACAGATACGCAGTATTTT.

Many counts were recorded for this clonotype. The rearrangement links TRBV29-1 to TRBJ1-4; 7 bases agree with TRBD1. CDR1 and CDR2 from the germline V gene are SQVTM and ANQGSEA. V was pared by 4 bases and J by 5 bases, with 4 bases of the junction left unmatched. The CDR3 has 13 amino acids. The CDR3 region has the DNA TGCAGCGTTGTGGGACAGCTAAATGAAAAACTGTTTTTT. Translation: CSVVGQLNEKLFF.

This chain links TRBV5-1 with TRBJ2-1, with 7 bases lining up with TRBD2. The CDR3 loop spans 16 amino acids. V was clipped by 5 bases and J by 7 bases; unmatched bases: 15. CDR1 and CDR2 (germline): SGHRS, YFSETQ. CDR3 protein: CASSPLGGYGGNEQFF. The CDR3 region has the DNA TGCGCCAGCAGTCCCCTCGGGGGGTATGGTGGGAATGAGCAGTTCTTC.